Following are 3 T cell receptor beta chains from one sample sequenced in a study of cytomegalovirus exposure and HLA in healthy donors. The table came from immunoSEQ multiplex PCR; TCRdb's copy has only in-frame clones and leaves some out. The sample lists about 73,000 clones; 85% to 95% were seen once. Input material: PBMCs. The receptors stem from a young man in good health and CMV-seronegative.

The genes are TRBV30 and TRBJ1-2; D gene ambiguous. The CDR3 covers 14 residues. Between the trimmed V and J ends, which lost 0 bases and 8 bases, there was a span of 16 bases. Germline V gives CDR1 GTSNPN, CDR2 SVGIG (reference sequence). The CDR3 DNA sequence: TGTGCCTGGAGTGTACAGTCAAAAACCTGGGGCTACACCTTC. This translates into CAWSVQSKTWGYTF.

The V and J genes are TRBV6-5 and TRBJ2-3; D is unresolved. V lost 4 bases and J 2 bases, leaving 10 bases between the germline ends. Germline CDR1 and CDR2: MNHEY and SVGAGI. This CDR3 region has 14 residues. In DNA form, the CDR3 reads TGTGCCAGCAGTTCCGGAGCTATCACAGATACGCAGTATTTT. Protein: CASSSGAITDTQYF.

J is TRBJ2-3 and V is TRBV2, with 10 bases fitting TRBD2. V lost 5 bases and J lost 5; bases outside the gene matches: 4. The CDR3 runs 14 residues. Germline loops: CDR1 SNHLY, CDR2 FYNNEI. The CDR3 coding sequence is TGTGCCAGCAGTAGCGGGGGGGGTGTAGATACGCAGTATTTT. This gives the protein CASSSGGGVDTQYF.